The 18 T cell receptor beta chains listed next were all sequenced from one sample in a study of T-cell memory formation after mild COVID-19. TCRdb re-analysed the 5' RACE reads in MiXCR, keeping a single row per CDR3 protein. The sample shows roughly 510,000 distinct CDR3 sequences, roughly 17% of them seen only once. The specimen sequenced was PBMCs or a T cell subset sorted from them (not recorded which). These receptors all come from an adult woman who had mild COVID-19 (a few samples of this study predate the infection). Cell type and time point are not known.

The V and J genes are TRBV7-2 and TRBJ2-7, with 7 bases fitting TRBD2. The CDR3 has 16 residues. Germline V gene lookup returns CDR1 SGHTA and CDR2 FQGNSA. Germline trimming cut 5 bases from V and 0 bases from J; bases unmatched to any gene: 10. The CDR3 loop is CASSQVGLAASYEQYF. DNA for the CDR3: TGTGCCAGCAGCCAAGTAGGTCTAGCGGCCTCCTACGAGCAGTACTTC.

This clonotype was seen repeatedly, ten times or more. The rearrangement links TRBV7-9 to TRBJ2-7; D is possibly TRBD2 (5 bases). V lost 10 bases and J lost 4, with 11 bases in between. Germline values: CDR1 SEHNR, CDR2 FQNEAQ (reference sequence). The CDR3 sequence is 11 residues long. CDR3 DNA sequence: TGTGCCACGGATTCGGGATACGAGCAGTACTTC. Translation: CATDSGYEQYF.

This clonotype was recorded a few times. The genes are TRBV5-1 and TRBJ2-7, with 12 bases aligning to TRBD1. Per the germline V gene, CDR1 is SGHRS and CDR2 is YFSETQ. The V and J ends lost 4 bases and 5 bases, in that order; junction bases with no gene match: 7. The CDR3 loop spans 15 amino acids. CDR3 protein: CASSRTGTGGDEQYF. CDR3 DNA sequence: TGCGCCAGCAGCAGAACCGGGACAGGGGGCGACGAGCAGTACTTC. Supplemented by reference TRBV5-1 and TRBJ2-7, the full variable domain reads KAGVTQTPRYLIKTRGQQVTLSCSPISGHRSVSWYQQTPGQGLQFLFEYFSETQRNKGNFPGRFSGRQFSNSRSEMNVSTLELGDSALYLCASSRTGTGGDEQYFGPGTRLTVT.

There are a few counts of this clonotype. The chain employs TRBV5-1 and TRBJ2-1, with 9 nucleotides matching TRBD2. This CDR3 has 15 amino acids. Germline values: CDR1 SGHRS, CDR2 YFSETQ. V dropped 6 bases and J dropped 7; count of bases not matched to a gene: 11. CDR3 region: CASTHGGGAMNEQFF. The CDR3 DNA reads TGCGCCAGCACGCACGGCGGGGGGGCCATGAATGAGCAGTTCTTC.

The genes are TRBV20-1 and TRBJ1-4; D uncertain. V was clipped by 1 base and J by 8 bases, with 8 bases between them. The germline V gene encodes CDR1 DFQATT and CDR2 SNEGSKA (reference sequence). This CDR3 is built from 12 residues. CDR3 DNA sequence: TGCAGTGCTAGAGCTCGGACGGAAAAACTGTTTTTT. Its translation is CSARARTEKLFF.

Notes on this clonotype: In this CDR3 the conserved last residue, phenylalanine or tryptophan, is missing, so a read error is likely. The chain links TRBV3-1 to TRBJ2-5, with 9 bases aligning to TRBD1. Trimming removed 1 base from V and 5 bases from J; junction bases left unmatched: 5. Germline V CDR1 and CDR2: LGHDT, YNNKEL (reference sequence). The CDR3 spans 15 residues. This chain's CDR3 is CASSQVQGAGETQYL. DNA for the CDR3: TGTGCCAGCAGCCAAGTACAGGGGGCCGGGGAGACCCAGTACTTA.

This clonotype has just a few counts. The chain combines TRBV4-3 with TRBJ2-1; 8 nucleotides match TRBD2. The trim removed 4 bases at V and 5 bases at J, leaving 4 bases unmatched. Germline values: CDR1 LGHNA, CDR2 YSLEER. CDR3 length: 14 amino acids. In DNA form, the CDR3 reads TGCGCCAGCAGCCCTGCGGGAGGCCACAATGAGCAGTTCTTC. Protein product: CASSPAGGHNEQFF.

This clonotype was picked up a small number of times. The J gene is TRBJ1-4, the V gene TRBV19, with a weak D call TRBD1 (6 bases). CDR1 LNHDA and CDR2 SQIVND come from the germline V gene (reference sequence). V was clipped by 4 bases and J by 4 bases, with 10 bases between them. The CDR3 consists of 14 residues. The CDR3 nucleotides read TGTGCCAGTAGTACAGGGGACGGTAATGAAAAACTGTTTTTT. This sequence encodes CASSTGDGNEKLFF.

This clonotype appeared a few times. The V and J genes are TRBV29-1 and TRBJ2-5; no firm D call. This CDR3 is built from 9 residues. The germline V and J ends were trimmed by 7 bases and 8 bases, with 8 bases remaining between them. Germline CDR1 is SQVTM and CDR2 is ANQGSEA. CDR3 residues: CSERQTQYF. In nucleotides, the CDR3 is TGCAGCGAACGACAAACCCAGTACTTC.

This chain connects TRBV29-1 to TRBJ2-7, with TRBD1 as a possible D gene (6 bases). Germline V gene data show CDR1 as SQVTM and CDR2 as ANQGSEA. This CDR3 is 15 amino acids long. V gave up 5 bases and J gave up 6 bases, with 23 bases separating them. The CDR3 nucleotides read TGCAGCGTTTTGCCGAACAGGGATATAAGATCCGAGCAGTACTTC. As protein: CSVLPNRDIRSEQYF.

The rearrangement joins TRBV30 to TRBJ2-1; 12 bases fit TRBD1. Germline assignment: CDR1 GTSNPN and CDR2 SVGIG (reference sequence). The J segment lost 5 bases and the V segment lost 3 bases, leaving 8 bases of the junction unmatched. The CDR3 has 16 residues. The CDR3 sequence: CAWRVSRDRGHNEQFF. DNA of the CDR3: TGTGCCTGGAGAGTGAGCCGGGACAGGGGGCACAATGAGCAGTTCTTC.

The J gene is TRBJ2-3, the V gene TRBV3-1, with 12 bases that match TRBD2. The CDR3 has 19 amino acids. Germline CDR1 reads LGHDT; CDR2 reads YNNKEL (reference sequence). The trim removed 0 bases at V and 2 bases at J, leaving 9 bases unmatched. The CDR3 here is CASSQEYLAGGPSTDTQYF. Written as DNA, the CDR3 is TGTGCCAGCAGCCAAGAGTACCTAGCGGGGGGGCCCTCCACAGATACGCAGTATTTT.

This chain uses TRBV14 with TRBJ2-6, with TRBD1 identical over 7 bases. The CDR3 has 17 amino acids. V shed 4 bases and J 0 bases; nucleotides not matched to a gene: 6. The V gene's germline CDR1 is SGHDN and CDR2 FVKESK. CDR3 region: CASSPDRLSSGANVLTF. For the CDR3, the DNA is TGTGCCAGCAGCCCGGACAGGCTGAGCTCTGGGGCCAACGTCCTGACTTTC.

This clonotype occurred a few times. J is TRBJ2-3 and V is TRBV7-3, with 8 bases lining up with TRBD1. Losses at the gene ends were 4 bases for V and 6 bases for J; bases not matched to a gene: 12. The CDR3 length is 16 residues. CDR1 and CDR2 (germline): SGHTA, FQGTGA. This CDR3 reads CASSYTGTGDLDTQYF. DNA of the CDR3: TGTGCCAGCAGCTATACCGGGACAGGAGATCTTGATACGCAGTATTTT.

This clonotype was observed a few times. The chain recombines TRBV10-3 with TRBJ1-1; TRBD1 is a possible D gene (5 bases). The CDR3 extends over 15 amino acids. V was clipped by 11 bases and J by 7 bases, with 26 bases between them. CDR1 is ENHRY and CDR2 is SYGVKD in the germline V gene. The CDR3: CAVSGSGVTHGEAFF. In nucleotides, the CDR3 is TGTGCCGTATCGGGATCGGGGGTAACCCATGGTGAAGCTTTCTTT.

This chain joins TRBV20-1 and TRBJ1-1, with TRBD1 as a possible D gene (6 bases). The CDR3 runs 12 residues. V lost 6 bases, J lost 1 base, and 9 bases lay in between. CDR1 is DFQATT and CDR2 is SNEGSKA in the germline V gene (reference sequence). CDR3 loop: CSAWTENTEAFF. The CDR3 DNA reads TGCAGTGCCTGGACAGAGAACACTGAAGCTTTCTTT.

This clonotype was recorded a few times. The chain links TRBV24-1 to TRBJ2-2, with D hard to call. The CDR3 has 14 residues. Per germline, CDR1 KGHDR and CDR2 SFDVKD. The V end lost 6 bases, the J end lost 1 base, and 8 bases lay between the germline ends. CDR3 sequence reads: CATSWGLNTGELFF. The CDR3 bases are TGTGCCACCAGTTGGGGATTGAACACCGGGGAGCTGTTTTTT.

V usage is TRBV3-1 and J usage is TRBJ2-5, with 8 bases that match TRBD2. V trimming: 4 bases; J trimming: 2 bases; junction bases outside the gene matches: 12. The V gene's germline CDR1 is LGHDT and CDR2 YNNKEL (reference sequence). There are 17 residues in the CDR3. DNA of the CDR3: TGTGCCAGCAGCCCCCATCCGTCTAGCGGGTGGCAAGAGACCCAGTACTTC. It specifies CASSPHPSSGWQETQYF.